A selection of T cell receptor beta chains follows, all from one sample in a study of blood T cell repertoires in COVID-19. Sequencing used immunoSEQ multiplex PCR; TCRdb keeps in-frame clones, though not all of them. The sample lists 85,000 to 120,000 clones, around 73% occurring once. Sequenced input: peripheral blood. These receptors originate from a man aged 55 to 69 with active or convalescent COVID-19. The CDR3 runs from the conserved cysteine through the conserved F or W. A D gene is named only where the DNA matches it firmly. Size values are once, few and many counts, or a class for expanded clones, and some rows have none.

V	size	D	J	CDR3	DNA
TRBV3-1/TRBV3-2	NA	TRBD2	TRBJ2-3	CASSRGTSGRSDTQYF	TGTGCCAGCAGCCGGGGAACTAGCGGGAGGTCAGATACGCAGTATTTT
TRBV5-8	NA	TRBD2	TRBJ2-1	CASSPGGLAGPEQFF	TGTGCCAGCAGCCCCGGTGGGCTAGCGGGACCGGAGCAGTTCTTC
TRBV30	NA	TRBD1	TRBJ1-2	CATDRVPYGYTF	TGTGCCACGGACAGGGTGCCCTATGGCTACACCTTC
TRBV7-6	few	NA	TRBJ2-5	CASSLNIFAEETQYF	TGTGCCAGCAGCTTAAATATTTTCGCGGAAGAGACCCAGTACTTC
TRBV27	NA	NA	TRBJ2-1	CASSLFAGYPNEQFF	TGTGCCAGCAGTTTGTTTGCGGGATACCCGAATGAGCAGTTCTTC
TRBV19	NA	TRBD2	TRBJ2-7	CASSSGRGYEQYF	TGTGCCAGCTCTAGCGGGAGAGGATACGAGCAGTACTTC
TRBV9	NA	NA	TRBJ2-5	CASSVGADQQETQYF	TGTGCCAGCAGCGTAGGAGCGGATCAGCAAGAGACCCAGTACTTC
TRBV5-1	NA	TRBD2	TRBJ2-5	CASSLDGGRDQETQYF	TGCGCCAGCAGCTTGGACGGCGGGAGGGACCAAGAGACCCAGTACTTC
TRBV28	NA	TRBD2	TRBJ2-3	CASRPPGLAGSDTQYF	TGTGCCAGCAGGCCACCGGGACTAGCGGGATCAGATACGCAGTATTTT
TRBV19	NA	NA	TRBJ1-5	CASSKGQPNQPQHF	TGTGCCAGTAGTAAAGGACAGCCTAATCAGCCCCAGCATTTT
TRBV29-1	NA	NA	TRBJ2-2	CSVATGMNTGELFF	TGCAGCGTTGCAACCGGGATGAACACCGGGGAGCTGTTTTTT
TRBV5-6	NA	NA	TRBJ2-5	CASSQAQVWQETQYF	TGTGCCAGCAGCCAGGCGCAGGTTTGGCAAGAGACCCAGTACTTC
TRBV5-1	NA	TRBD2	TRBJ2-5	CASSLGTSGSQETQYF	TGCGCCAGCAGCTTGGGGACTAGCGGGAGTCAAGAGACCCAGTACTTC
TRBV20-1	NA	NA	TRBJ1-1	CSASDLSGTEAFF	TGCAGTGCTAGTGACCTCTCGGGGACTGAAGCTTTCTTT
TRBV11-2	NA	NA	TRBJ2-3	CASSFYRSQTDTQYF	TGTGCCAGCAGCTTCTACAGGAGCCAAACAGATACGCAGTATTTT
TRBV4-3	NA	TRBD1	TRBJ2-1	CASSQAPGTGDYNEQFF	TGCGCCAGCAGCCAAGCCCCCGGGACAGGGGACTACAATGAGCAGTTCTTC
TRBV27	NA	TRBD1	TRBJ1-4	CASSPRRGGNEKLFF	TGTGCCAGCAGTCCACGCAGAGGGGGCAATGAAAAACTGTTTTTT
TRBV24-1	NA	TRBD1	TRBJ2-5	CATSARGQAGTQYF	TGTGCCACCAGTGCCCGCGGACAGGCGGGGACCCAGTACTTC
TRBV11-2	few	NA	TRBJ1-1	CASSLRNTEAFF	TGTGCCAGCAGCCTGCGGAACACTGAAGCTTTCTTT
TRBV14	NA	NA	TRBJ2-1	CASSQAGGGEQFF	TGTGCCAGCAGCCAAGCGGGGGGCGGTGAGCAGTTCTTC
TRBV7-2	NA	NA	TRBJ1-5	CASSLGGPSNQPQHF	TGTGCCAGCAGCTTGGGGGGGCCGAGCAATCAGCCCCAGCATTTT
TRBV2	NA	TRBD1	TRBJ2-2	CASRTTGTGELFF	TGTGCCAGCAGAACGACAGGGACCGGGGAGCTGTTTTTT
TRBV27	NA	NA	TRBJ2-1	CASSLSTGNEQFF	TGTGCCAGCAGTTTATCGACAGGAAATGAGCAGTTCTTC
TRBV6-5	NA	NA	TRBJ1-3	CASSRLGGTGNTIYF	TGTGCCAGCAGTCGTCTTGGAGGAACTGGAAACACCATATATTTT
TRBV3-1/TRBV3-2	NA	NA	TRBJ2-7	CASSQVEYEQYF	TGTGCCAGCAGCCAAGTTGAGTACGAGCAGTACTTC
TRBV27	NA	TRBD1	TRBJ2-2	CASSLATGGFTGELFF	TGTGCCAGCAGTCTAGCGACAGGGGGCTTCACCGGGGAGCTGTTTTTT
TRBV20-1	NA	TRBD2	TRBJ2-1	CSASRTSGVYNEQFF	TGCAGTGCTAGTAGGACTAGCGGGGTGTACAATGAGCAGTTCTTC
TRBV5-8	NA	NA	TRBJ1-5	CASSSSGGNNQPQHF	TGTGCCAGCAGCTCCTCGGGGGGGAACAATCAGCCCCAGCATTTT
TRBV5-4	NA	TRBD1	TRBJ2-2	CASSSGTGRPGELFF	TGTGCCAGCAGCTCCGGGACAGGGCGTCCCGGGGAGCTGTTTTTT
TRBV7-6	NA	TRBD1	TRBJ2-2	CASSLGFEGATGELFF	TGTGCCAGCAGCTTAGGATTCGAGGGGGCCACCGGGGAGCTGTTTTTT
TRBV7-8	once	TRBD1	TRBJ1-6	CASSFFDRVNSPLHF	TGTGCCAGCAGCTTCTTCGACAGGGTAAATTCACCCCTCCACTTT
TRBV18	NA	NA	TRBJ2-3	CASSPLEGAMDTQYF	TGTGCCAGCTCACCCCTGGAGGGGGCGATGGATACGCAGTATTTT
TRBV4-1	NA	NA	TRBJ1-5	CASSLDRAGRSNQPQHF	TGCGCCAGCAGCCTCGATCGCGCAGGGAGGAGCAATCAGCCCCAGCATTTT
TRBV20-1	NA	NA	TRBJ2-1	CSASWGVGSGSYNEQFF	TGCAGTGCTAGTTGGGGGGTGGGTAGCGGCTCCTACAATGAGCAGTTCTTC
TRBV25-1	NA	TRBD1	TRBJ2-5	CASSELPGGEETQYF	TGTGCCAGCAGTGAACTCCCAGGGGGCGAGGAGACCCAGTACTTC
TRBV19	once	TRBD2	TRBJ2-1	CASSVLSSGIYNEQFF	TGTGCCAGTAGTGTACTGTCTAGCGGGATCTACAATGAGCAGTTCTTC
TRBV28	NA	TRBD1	TRBJ1-3	CASSPTGGGNTIYF	TGTGCCAGCAGTCCGACAGGGGGCGGAAACACCATATATTTT
TRBV27	NA	NA	TRBJ2-1	CASTRGSTSYNEQFF	TGTGCCAGCACCCGAGGAAGCACGTCCTACAATGAGCAGTTCTTC
TRBV2	NA	NA	TRBJ1-5	CASSRESPNQPQHF	TGTGCCAGCAGCCGGGAATCCCCCAATCAGCCCCAGCATTTT
TRBV5-6	NA	NA	TRBJ2-1	CASSFGQYNEQFF	TGTGCCAGCAGCTTCGGACAGTACAATGAGCAGTTCTTC
TRBV6-1	NA	NA	TRBJ2-5	CASSEGIGRETQYF	TGTGCCAGCAGTGAAGGGATCGGGAGAGAGACCCAGTACTTC
TRBV28	NA	NA	TRBJ2-5	CASGTDRQKETQYF	TGTGCCAGCGGGACGGACAGACAAAAGGAGACCCAGTACTTC
TRBV28	NA	TRBD2	TRBJ2-3	CASSLAVAGKLRDTQYF	TGTGCCAGCAGTTTAGCGGTAGCGGGGAAACTAAGGGATACGCAGTATTTT
TRBV28	NA	TRBD1	TRBJ1-5	CASSSAVDRVSNQPQHF	TGTGCCAGCAGTTCCGCAGTTGACAGGGTTAGCAATCAGCCCCAGCATTTT
TRBV7-9	many	NA	TRBJ2-1	CASSLDGSYNEQFF	TGTGCCAGCAGCTTAGACGGCTCCTACAATGAGCAGTTCTTC
TRBV28	NA	NA	TRBJ1-2	CASMGGIVRAYGYTF	TGTGCCAGCATGGGGGGTATAGTGCGTGCCTATGGCTACACCTTC
TRBV28	few	TRBD1	TRBJ1-1	CASKRPSGQGRDEAFF	TGTGCCAGCAAACGCCCCTCGGGACAGGGGCGGGATGAAGCTTTCTTT
TRBV11-2	NA	TRBD2	TRBJ2-1	CASSFGLAITYNEQFF	TGTGCCAGCAGCTTCGGACTAGCGATAACCTACAATGAGCAGTTCTTC
TRBV28	NA	NA	TRBJ1-2	CASSLQGTRGYTF	TGTGCCAGCAGTTTACAGGGGACCAGGGGCTACACCTTC
TRBV28	few	NA	TRBJ1-2	CASREQGQGGYTF	TGTGCCAGCAGGGAACAGGGTCAGGGTGGCTACACCTTC
TRBV4-1	NA	TRBD2	TRBJ2-1	CASQERGDNEQFF	TGCGCCAGCCAAGAGCGGGGGGACAATGAGCAGTTCTTC
TRBV5-1	NA	NA	TRBJ2-1	CASRDSRSYNEQFF	TGCGCCAGCAGAGACAGCCGCTCCTACAATGAGCAGTTCTTC
TRBV2	NA	TRBD1	TRBJ1-5	CASSEASGGFRNQPQHF	TGTGCCAGCAGTGAAGCGTCAGGGGGTTTTCGCAATCAGCCCCAGCATTTT
TRBV7-2	NA	TRBD2	TRBJ2-1	CASSWGRVNEQFF	TGTGCCAGCAGCTGGGGGAGGGTCAATGAGCAGTTCTTC